This T cell receptor (beta chain) originates from a study of CD8+CD57+ T cells in acquired aplastic anemia. Genomic DNA, serving as template, underwent TCR beta VDJ and CDR3 profiling. From the reads, TCRdb called clonotypes with MiXCR, one entry per CDR3 protein. The sample holds about 180,000 distinct CDR3 sequences, 45% to 60% seen once. Those patients picked for sequencing had displayed CD8+CD57+ cell expansion on flow cytometry. The CDR3 has 17 amino acids. Unmatched junction bases numbered 18, after V lost 8 bases and J lost 6 bases. CDR1 SGHDN and CDR2 FVKESK come from the germline V gene. The TCR comes from a human donor with aplastic anemia. V usage is TRBV14 and J usage is TRBJ2-3; 9 nucleotides agree with TRBD2. The sequencing input was sorted CD4+, CD8+, or CD8+CD57+ T cells (not recorded which) from PBMCs. In nucleotides, the CDR3 is TGTGCCAGCCGGACTAGCGTGGCGATAGCGGGGTCGGATACGCAGTATTTT. It translates to CASRTSVAIAGSDTQYF.